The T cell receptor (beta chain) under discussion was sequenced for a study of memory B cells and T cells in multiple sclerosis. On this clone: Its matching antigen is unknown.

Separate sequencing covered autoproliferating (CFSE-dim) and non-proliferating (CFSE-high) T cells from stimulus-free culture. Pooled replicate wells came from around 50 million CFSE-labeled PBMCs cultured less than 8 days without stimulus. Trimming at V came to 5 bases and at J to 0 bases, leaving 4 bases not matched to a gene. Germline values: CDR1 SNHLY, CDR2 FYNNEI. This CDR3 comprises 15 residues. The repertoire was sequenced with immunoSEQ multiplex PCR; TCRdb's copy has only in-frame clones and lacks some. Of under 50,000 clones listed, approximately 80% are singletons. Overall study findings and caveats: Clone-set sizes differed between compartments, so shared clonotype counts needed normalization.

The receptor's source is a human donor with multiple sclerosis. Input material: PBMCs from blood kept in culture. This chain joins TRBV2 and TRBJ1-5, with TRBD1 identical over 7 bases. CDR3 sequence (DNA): TGTGCCAGCAGTCGGGACAGATATAGCAATCAGCCCCAGCATTTT. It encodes CASSRDRYSNQPQHF.